Shown below are 3 T cell receptor delta chains from a single sample sequenced in a study of γδ T cells in repeated Plasmodium falciparum infection. Vgamma9/Vdelta2+ and Vdelta2-negative gammadelta T cells were flow-sorted from PBMC for bulk sequencing. TCRdb reprocessed the multiplex PCR reads through CATT. Altogether about 93,000 delta-chain clones are present, less than 1% being singletons, with the ten largest covering roughly 9.9%. Sequences were obtained from gamma-delta T cells from blood. The receptors originated from a pool of human donors (malaria-infected and uninfected, not separated).

Concerning this clone itself: The protein that TCRdb holds for this DNA derives from a much larger clone and differs from the translated DNA at residue 3, which likely indicates a read error; the protein shown here is translated from the DNA. V gene TRDV2 combines with J gene TRDJ2; D remains unclear. Germline matching of the DNA provided the J gene here, since TCRdb leaves it blank. CDR3 length: 16 amino acids. Germline values: CDR1 GEAIGNYY, CDR2 EKD. CDR3 bases: TGTGCCCGTGACACCGTATATGGGAGAGGGACAGCACAACTCTTCTTT. Translating gives CARDTVYGRGTAQLFF.

This clone was seen ten or more times. A far more abundant clone sits one base away, making this likely a read error. Distinct nucleotide sequences in the sample also encode this CDR3. The chain joins TRDV2 to TRDJ2; TRDD3 is a possible D gene (5 bases). Trimming took 3 bases from V and 8 from J, leaving 15 bases between them. The CDR3 is made up of 14 amino acids. Looked up from germline, CDR1 is GEAIGNYY and CDR2 is EKD. The CDR3 coding sequence is TGTGCCTGTGACCCAATACGGAGAAGGGCACAACTCTTCTTT. Protein: CACDPIRRRAQLFF.

Worth noting for this clone: This DNA's translation and the protein TCRdb lists, from a much larger clone, do not match at residue 16, likely due to a read error; the protein shown is translated from the DNA. The chain is built from TRDV2 and TRDJ3; 9 bases are a match to TRDD3. TCRdb gives no J gene; it was assigned here by matching the DNA to germline. There are 22 residues in the CDR3. The germline CDR1 and CDR2 sequences are GEAIGNYY and EKD. CDR3 region: CACDTVDITGGQSSWGTRQMFF. The CDR3 DNA sequence: TGTGCCTGTGACACCGTGGACATTACTGGGGGACAAAGCTCCTGGGGCACCCGACAGATGTTTTTC.